This T cell receptor beta chain was found in a study of cytomegalovirus exposure and HLA in healthy donors. As for the study in general: HLA-typed donors contributed 65 million to 95 million unique TCRs, which were held in an early data release.

The CDR3 is made up of 16 amino acids. Per the germline V gene, CDR1 is LGHNA and CDR2 is YNFKEQ. V shed 1 base, J shed 1 base, and the junction held 4 bases outside the gene matches. This PCR relied on a set of 60 Vbeta primers and 13 Jbeta primers. The data were produced by immunoSEQ multiplex PCR, yet TCRdb's version contains in-frame clones alone and is incomplete. The data contain around 250,000 clones, roughly four fifths of them singletons. V and J are TRBV4-2 and TRBJ1-2; 9 bases align to TRBD1. The sequencing input was PBMCs. This receptor was identified in a woman aged 60-70 years in good health and CMV-seropositive. The CDR3 region has the DNA TGTGCCAGCAGCCAAGCAGGGACAGGGAATAACTATGGCTACACCTTC. This sequence encodes CASSQAGTGNNYGYTF.